These 10 T cell receptor beta chains share one sample of origin, sequenced in a study of PD-L1 blockade in urothelial cancer (dated by TCRdb to about 2017). The library was produced with the immunoSEQ multiplex PCR assay. Here the immuneACCESS table is served through TCRdb, limited to in-frame sequences with V and J called. Missing clones are a known gap in these copies; in checked studies unresolved V genes cover under half, and the rest lacks a known reason. Here the sample has 75,000 to 95,000 clones; 90% to 95% occur a single time. 8% to 10% of the sample comes from the top ten. The source material was PBMCs, sampled around atezolizumab (anti-PD-L1) treatment. The receptors were sampled from a man aged 55-75 years with urothelial cancer.

The chain recombines TRBV4-2 with TRBJ1-2, with 9 bases aligning to TRBD1. J lost 6 bases, V lost 0 bases, and 17 bases had no gene match. The germline gives CDR1 LGHNA, CDR2 YNFKEQ. This CDR3 contains 19 residues. The DNA of the CDR3 is TGTGCCAGCAGCCAAGATGGCCCGTGGACAGGGGAGAAGTGGGATGGCTACACCTTC. Translating gives CASSQDGPWTGEKWDGYTF.

The chain couples TRBV6-5 to TRBJ2-7; 7 bases fit TRBD1. V dropped 5 bases and J dropped 5; count of bases not matched to a gene: 9. The CDR3 consists of 14 residues. Germline V gives CDR1 MNHEY, CDR2 SVGAGI. The CDR3 region has the DNA TGTGCCAGCAGTCCGGGACAGCCGCGGCACGAGCAGTACTTC. Translated, it gives CASSPGQPRHEQYF.

This chain uses TRBV5-6 with TRBJ2-5; weak D call: TRBD2 (5 bases). Germline V gene data show CDR1 as SGHDT and CDR2 as YYEEEE. CDR3 length: 16 residues. With 4 bases removed from V and 1 base from J, the gap between germline ends came to 17 bases. CDR3 region: CASSLFNGAVQETQYF. Here the CDR3 DNA reads TGTGCCAGCAGCCTGTTTAACGGAGCGGTCCAAGAGACCCAGTACTTC.

The chain is built from TRBV5-1 and TRBJ2-7; possibly TRBD1 for D (5 bases). The CDR3 loop spans 15 amino acids. The germline V gene encodes CDR1 SGHRS and CDR2 YFSETQ. Trimming pared 0 bases from V and 2 bases from J, leaving 12 bases between. The CDR3 DNA reads TGCGCCAGCAGCTTGGCCGCAGGGATCACCTACGAGCAGTACTTC. This encodes CASSLAAGITYEQYF.

The chain couples TRBV7-2 to TRBJ2-7, with 9 positions matching TRBD2. Germline V gene data show CDR1 as SGHTA and CDR2 as FQGNSA. V lost 5 bases, J lost 6 bases, and 14 bases stayed unmatched. This CDR3 has 16 amino acids. This CDR3 reads CASSPYSGTSLIEQYF. The CDR3 nucleotides are TGTGCCAGCAGCCCCTACTCCGGGACTAGCTTGATCGAGCAGTACTTC. The full variable domain, rest sourced from reference TRBV7-2 and TRBJ2-7, is GAGVSQSPSNKVTEKGKDVELRCDPISGHTALYWYRQSLGQGLEFLIYFQGNSAPDKSGLPSDRFSAERTGGSVSTLTIQRTQQEDSAVYLCASSPYSGTSLIEQYFGPGTRLTVT.

The chain combines TRBV5-4 with TRBJ1-2; TRBD1 aligns across 8 bases. The V segment lost 3 bases and the J segment 4 bases; nucleotides outside the gene matches: 2. The CDR3 loop spans 13 amino acids. Germline V gene sequence: CDR1 SGHNT, CDR2 YYREEE (reference sequence). DNA for the CDR3: TGTGCCAGCAGCTCTGGACAGGGCTATGGCTACACCTTC. This sequence encodes CASSSGQGYGYTF.

This clone came up once. The chain employs TRBV5-8 and TRBJ1-1, with a weak D call TRBD1 (5 bases). Trimming left V 0 bases short and J 4 bases short, with 10 bases between. Germline V gene data show CDR1 as SGHTS and CDR2 as YDEGEE. The CDR3 totals 14 residues. The DNA of the CDR3 is TGTGCCAGCAGCTTGGCCGGGGGGAGCACTGAAGCTTTCTTT. Amino acids: CASSLAGGSTEAFF.

The rearrangement uses TRBV9 and TRBJ1-2, with D possibly matching TRBD1 (6 bases). With 0 bases removed from V and 8 bases from J, the gap between germline ends came to 20 bases. Per the germline V gene, CDR1 is SGDLS and CDR2 is YYNGEE. CDR3 length: 16 residues. The CDR3 here is CASSVDVSLWQGGYTF. The CDR3, as DNA: TGTGCCAGCAGCGTAGATGTCAGTTTGTGGCAGGGGGGCTACACCTTC.

The gene calls are TRBV19 and TRBJ1-2, with D possibly TRBD1 on 5 matching bases. Germline assignment: CDR1 LNHDA and CDR2 SQIVND (reference sequence). There are 15 residues in the CDR3. The V gene lost 4 bases and the J gene lost 0 bases, with 12 bases spanning the gap. The CDR3 reads CASSTGHHPNYGYTF. CDR3 sequence (DNA): TGTGCCAGTAGTACCGGACACCACCCTAACTATGGCTACACCTTC.

V is TRBV7-5 and J is TRBJ1-4; the tabulated D call, TRBD1, remains unverified against the DNA. TRBV7-5 corresponds to a pseudogene. This CDR3 spans 18 amino acids. The CDR3 loop reads CVRRLGQGRGATNEKLFF. In nucleotides, the CDR3 is TGTGTCAGAAGGTTGGGACAGGGTAGGGGTGCAACTAATGAAAAACTGTTTTTT.